Listed below are T cell receptor beta chains from one sample, sequenced in a study of beta chain features in type 1 diabetes. Method: immunoSEQ multiplex PCR; TCRdb's copy keeps in-frame clones and lacks some. The sample has 240,000 or so clones; roughly 13% are singletons. Sequenced input: naive CD4+ T cells from blood. Source of these receptors: a man aged 25-40 years with type 1 diabetes. Both conserved end residues are part of each CDR3. The order of the fields is J gene, clone size, D gene, V gene, CDR3 DNA, CDR3 protein. The D gene is left open where the match is weak. Some rows mark clone size as missing; the rest say once, few, many or name a class of expanded clone.

j_gene: TRBJ2-1
abundance: few
d_gene: TRBD2
v_gene: TRBV5-4
CDR3nt: TGTGCCAGCAGCTTGGGGCTAGCGGGAGGAGAACACAATGAGCAGTTCTTC
CDR3aa: CASSLGLAGGEHNEQFF

j_gene: TRBJ2-7
abundance: -
d_gene: -
v_gene: TRBV20-1
CDR3nt: TGCAGTGCTAGAGGCGGGGAAGTTGAGTACTTC
CDR3aa: CSARGGEVEYF

j_gene: TRBJ2-1
abundance: few
d_gene: TRBD1
v_gene: TRBV6-5
CDR3nt: TGTGCCAGCACCGAACCGGGACAGGGAGGCAATGAGCAGTTCTTC
CDR3aa: CASTEPGQGGNEQFF

j_gene: TRBJ2-1
abundance: -
d_gene: TRBD1
v_gene: TRBV7-9
CDR3nt: TGTGCCAGCAGCCGTGGGACAGGGGTAACTGGCAATGAGCAGTTCTTC
CDR3aa: CASSRGTGVTGNEQFF

j_gene: TRBJ2-7
abundance: few
d_gene: TRBD2
v_gene: TRBV5-1
CDR3nt: TGCGCCAGCAGCTTGGCCGGCGGGAGCTTATACGAGCAGTACTTC
CDR3aa: CASSLAGGSLYEQYF

j_gene: TRBJ2-1
abundance: few
d_gene: -
v_gene: TRBV4-1
CDR3nt: TGCGCCAGCAGCCAAGTTGTCCTCGAGGAGCAGTTCTTC
CDR3aa: CASSQVVLEEQFF

j_gene: TRBJ2-7
abundance: -
d_gene: -
v_gene: TRBV28
CDR3nt: TGTGCCAGCAGCCCTCAGGGGGGACCCTACGAGCAGTACTTC
CDR3aa: CASSPQGGPYEQYF

j_gene: TRBJ1-5
abundance: few
d_gene: TRBD1
v_gene: TRBV7-2
CDR3nt: TGTGCCAGCAGCTTACGAACAGGGGGGAATCAGCCCCAGCATTTT
CDR3aa: CASSLRTGGNQPQHF

j_gene: TRBJ1-1
abundance: few
d_gene: TRBD1
v_gene: TRBV6-5
CDR3nt: TGTGCCAGCAGGCCGAGGACAGGGTATACTGAAGCTTTCTTT
CDR3aa: CASRPRTGYTEAFF

j_gene: TRBJ1-1
abundance: few
d_gene: TRBD1
v_gene: TRBV28
CDR3nt: TGTGCCAGCATTAGGGGACAGGGTGGCCGCACTGAAGCTTTCTTT
CDR3aa: CASIRGQGGRTEAFF

j_gene: TRBJ1-1
abundance: -
d_gene: -
v_gene: TRBV7-2
CDR3nt: TGTGCCAGCAGCTTAGCACAGCTGAACACTGAAGCTTTCTTT
CDR3aa: CASSLAQLNTEAFF

j_gene: TRBJ1-6
abundance: few
d_gene: TRBD1
v_gene: TRBV5-1
CDR3nt: TGCGCCAGCAGCTTGGAGGCGACAGGGGGTTCACCCCTCCACTTT
CDR3aa: CASSLEATGGSPLHF

j_gene: TRBJ1-5
abundance: few
d_gene: -
v_gene: TRBV30
CDR3nt: TGTGCCTGGAGAGAGACGGGAAGCAATCAGCCCCAGCATTTT
CDR3aa: CAWRETGSNQPQHF

j_gene: TRBJ2-3
abundance: -
d_gene: TRBD1
v_gene: TRBV5-1
CDR3nt: TGCGCCAGCAGCCCGCGAGAGGGGGCGAGGGGAGATACGCAGTATTTT
CDR3aa: CASSPREGARGDTQYF

j_gene: TRBJ1-1
abundance: -
d_gene: TRBD1
v_gene: TRBV5-4
CDR3nt: TGTGCCAGCACCCCGGGACAGGAGAACACTGAAGCTTTCTTT
CDR3aa: CASTPGQENTEAFF

j_gene: TRBJ2-7
abundance: -
d_gene: TRBD1
v_gene: TRBV4-1
CDR3nt: TGCGCCAGCAGCCTCACCTTGAAGGGACAGGTTTCCTACGAGCAGTACTTC
CDR3aa: CASSLTLKGQVSYEQYF

j_gene: TRBJ2-7
abundance: -
d_gene: -
v_gene: TRBV19
CDR3nt: TGTGCCAGTAGTGTCGACATATGGGAGGCCTACGAGCAGTACTTC
CDR3aa: CASSVDIWEAYEQYF

j_gene: TRBJ2-7
abundance: -
d_gene: TRBD1
v_gene: TRBV11-2
CDR3nt: TGTGCCAGCAGCCTCGGACAGGGGCCCTACGAGCAGTACTTC
CDR3aa: CASSLGQGPYEQYF

j_gene: TRBJ2-5
abundance: -
d_gene: -
v_gene: TRBV27
CDR3nt: TGTGCCAGCAGTCATCACTCCCAAGAGACCCAGTACTTC
CDR3aa: CASSHHSQETQYF

j_gene: TRBJ1-1
abundance: few
d_gene: -
v_gene: TRBV18
CDR3nt: TGTGCCAGCTCACCTTCCAGGTCGAACACTGAAGCTTTCTTT
CDR3aa: CASSPSRSNTEAFF

j_gene: TRBJ2-7
abundance: -
d_gene: TRBD1
v_gene: TRBV11-2
CDR3nt: TGTGCCAGCAGCCACGTCCGGGACAGGGTTCCCAACGAGCAGTACTTC
CDR3aa: CASSHVRDRVPNEQYF

j_gene: TRBJ2-1
abundance: -
d_gene: -
v_gene: TRBV11-2
CDR3nt: TGTGCCAGCAGCCCGCTGACAAAGGTTTTCGGTGAGCAGTTCTTC
CDR3aa: CASSPLTKVFGEQFF

j_gene: TRBJ2-3
abundance: -
d_gene: TRBD1
v_gene: TRBV2
CDR3nt: TGTGCCAGCAACCGACAGGGTACCACAGATACGCAGTATTTT
CDR3aa: CASNRQGTTDTQYF

j_gene: TRBJ2-1
abundance: -
d_gene: TRBD2
v_gene: TRBV7-8
CDR3nt: TGTGCCAGCAGCCCCCCCAGCGGGAGAAGCTCCTACAATGAGCAGTTCTTC
CDR3aa: CASSPPSGRSSYNEQFF

j_gene: TRBJ1-4
abundance: -
d_gene: -
v_gene: TRBV18
CDR3nt: TGTGCCAGCTCCCCGACTGGGGCCAATGAAAAACTGTTTTTT
CDR3aa: CASSPTGANEKLFF

j_gene: TRBJ2-2
abundance: few
d_gene: -
v_gene: TRBV28
CDR3nt: TGTGCCAGCAGTTCCCCGGGGGCGGGAGAGGTCACCGGGGAGCTGTTTTTT
CDR3aa: CASSSPGAGEVTGELFF

j_gene: TRBJ2-2
abundance: few
d_gene: TRBD1
v_gene: TRBV5-1
CDR3nt: TGCGCCAGCAGCACCGGGACAGCAGACACCGGGGAGCTGTTTTTT
CDR3aa: CASSTGTADTGELFF

j_gene: TRBJ2-1
abundance: few
d_gene: -
v_gene: TRBV4-1
CDR3nt: TGCGCCAGCAGCCAAGATTCGGGGGATAGCTCCTACAATGAGCAGTTCTTC
CDR3aa: CASSQDSGDSSYNEQFF

j_gene: TRBJ2-5
abundance: -
d_gene: -
v_gene: TRBV5-1
CDR3nt: TGCGCCAGCAGCAGAGAGTCAGGGGCGCGGGAAGAGACCCAGTACTTC
CDR3aa: CASSRESGAREETQYF

j_gene: TRBJ1-5
abundance: few
d_gene: TRBD1
v_gene: TRBV6-1
CDR3nt: TGTGCCAGCAGTGTGGCAGGGGGGCGTAGCAATCAGCCCCAGCATTTT
CDR3aa: CASSVAGGRSNQPQHF

j_gene: TRBJ1-1
abundance: few
d_gene: -
v_gene: TRBV6-6
CDR3nt: TGTGCCAGCAGTTACAGCGACAGCGAAGCTTTCTTT
CDR3aa: CASSYSDSEAFF

j_gene: TRBJ1-2
abundance: -
d_gene: -
v_gene: TRBV6-5
CDR3nt: TGTGCCAGCAGTCGGGGGAGCTATGGCTACACCTTC
CDR3aa: CASSRGSYGYTF

j_gene: TRBJ1-5
abundance: few
d_gene: TRBD1
v_gene: TRBV19
CDR3nt: TGTGCCAGTAGCTCGGGACAGGTCAATCAGCCCCAGCATTTT
CDR3aa: CASSSGQVNQPQHF

j_gene: TRBJ1-1
abundance: few
d_gene: -
v_gene: TRBV7-2
CDR3nt: TGTGCCAGCAGCGCCGGGACTGGGAACACTGAAGCTTTCTTT
CDR3aa: CASSAGTGNTEAFF

j_gene: TRBJ2-2
abundance: few
d_gene: -
v_gene: TRBV19
CDR3nt: TGTGCCAGTAGTATAGTTGGTAGGAGGGGCGGGGAGCTGTTTTTT
CDR3aa: CASSIVGRRGGELFF

j_gene: TRBJ2-5
abundance: -
d_gene: TRBD1
v_gene: TRBV27
CDR3nt: TGTGCCAGCAGTTGGCGCTCCGGGACAGGGCGGGAGACCCAGTACTTC
CDR3aa: CASSWRSGTGRETQYF

j_gene: TRBJ2-3
abundance: few
d_gene: -
v_gene: TRBV5-1
CDR3nt: TGCGCCAGCAGCTTGGGAGCCTCTTCAGATACGCAGTATTTT
CDR3aa: CASSLGASSDTQYF

j_gene: TRBJ2-3
abundance: -
d_gene: TRBD2
v_gene: TRBV19
CDR3nt: TGTGCCAGTAGGAGTCTAGCGGGAGTCACAGATACGCAGTATTTT
CDR3aa: CASRSLAGVTDTQYF

j_gene: TRBJ2-7
abundance: -
d_gene: TRBD2
v_gene: TRBV5-1
CDR3nt: TGCGCCAGCAGCTCCCTGACTAGCGGGGGCCCCTACGAGCAGTACTTC
CDR3aa: CASSSLTSGGPYEQYF

j_gene: TRBJ1-2
abundance: -
d_gene: -
v_gene: TRBV5-1
CDR3nt: TGCGCCAGCAGCCCGAGGTTACAGGTCTATGGCTACACCTTC
CDR3aa: CASSPRLQVYGYTF

j_gene: TRBJ1-6
abundance: -
d_gene: -
v_gene: TRBV10-3
CDR3nt: TGTGCCATCGCCAGTCAGAGGACAGCTAATTCACCCCTCCACTTT
CDR3aa: CAIASQRTANSPLHF

j_gene: TRBJ2-5
abundance: -
d_gene: TRBD1
v_gene: TRBV5-1
CDR3nt: TGCGCCAGCAGCCGGGACGGACAGGAAGAGACCCAGTACTTC
CDR3aa: CASSRDGQEETQYF

j_gene: TRBJ2-2
abundance: -
d_gene: TRBD2
v_gene: TRBV11-3
CDR3nt: TGTGCCAGCAGCCCCCATCTAGCGGGAGGAAACACCGGGGAGCTGTTTTTT
CDR3aa: CASSPHLAGGNTGELFF

j_gene: TRBJ1-2
abundance: -
d_gene: -
v_gene: TRBV5-6
CDR3nt: TGTGCCAGCAGCTCAACGGAAGGTCCAAGGGGCATCTATGGCTACACCTTC
CDR3aa: CASSSTEGPRGIYGYTF

j_gene: TRBJ2-2
abundance: few
d_gene: -
v_gene: TRBV29-1
CDR3nt: TGCAGCGTTGTGTGGAGGGCGGCCGGGGAGCTGTTTTTT
CDR3aa: CSVVWRAAGELFF

j_gene: TRBJ2-4
abundance: -
d_gene: -
v_gene: TRBV2
CDR3nt: TGTGCCAGCAGTGCGGAGTTTTCAGCCAAAAACATTCAGTACTTC
CDR3aa: CASSAEFSAKNIQYF

j_gene: TRBJ2-3
abundance: few
d_gene: -
v_gene: TRBV6-5
CDR3nt: TGTGCCAGCAAACGATTCCTAGTCGAGGCAGATACGCAGTATTTT
CDR3aa: CASKRFLVEADTQYF

j_gene: TRBJ2-3
abundance: few
d_gene: -
v_gene: TRBV2
CDR3nt: TGTGCCAGCAGTCGGGGGGCCGTTTTAGATACGCAGTATTTT
CDR3aa: CASSRGAVLDTQYF

j_gene: TRBJ2-1
abundance: -
d_gene: TRBD2
v_gene: TRBV9
CDR3nt: TGTGCCAGCGCGTTCGGGGCTAGCGGGTACAATGAGCAGTTCTTC
CDR3aa: CASAFGASGYNEQFF

j_gene: TRBJ2-5
abundance: -
d_gene: -
v_gene: TRBV30
CDR3nt: TGTGCCTGGGCTCCCGGCGGACAAGAGACCCAGTACTTC
CDR3aa: CAWAPGGQETQYF

j_gene: TRBJ1-2
abundance: few
d_gene: -
v_gene: TRBV30
CDR3nt: TGTGCCTGGAGTGTAAGGACAGCTCACTATGGCTACACCTTC
CDR3aa: CAWSVRTAHYGYTF

j_gene: TRBJ2-5
abundance: few
d_gene: TRBD2
v_gene: TRBV5-1
CDR3nt: TGCGCCAGCAGCCACAGGCGGACTAGCGGGACCCAAGAGACCCAGTACTTC
CDR3aa: CASSHRRTSGTQETQYF

j_gene: TRBJ1-5
abundance: -
d_gene: -
v_gene: TRBV7-9
CDR3nt: TGTGCCAGCAGCCCTAGACAGTTAAATCAGCCCCAGCATTTT
CDR3aa: CASSPRQLNQPQHF

j_gene: TRBJ2-2
abundance: -
d_gene: TRBD1
v_gene: TRBV18
CDR3nt: TGTGCCAGCTCACCGGGACAGTTCACCGGGGAGCTGTTTTTT
CDR3aa: CASSPGQFTGELFF

j_gene: TRBJ2-5
abundance: -
d_gene: -
v_gene: TRBV20-1
CDR3nt: TGCAGTGCTAGCTGGCAGGAGACCCAGTACTTC
CDR3aa: CSASWQETQYF

j_gene: TRBJ1-1
abundance: few
d_gene: -
v_gene: TRBV19
CDR3nt: TGTGCCAGTAGTATCCAACCCGGGAGTGAAGCTTTCTTT
CDR3aa: CASSIQPGSEAFF

j_gene: TRBJ1-6
abundance: -
d_gene: -
v_gene: TRBV6-1
CDR3nt: TGTGCCAGCAGTGAATCTGTGACAAATTTTTCTAATTCACCCCTCCACTTT
CDR3aa: CASSESVTNFSNSPLHF